This passage covers 20 T cell receptor beta chains from one sample sequenced in a study of OX40 agonist ivuxolimab in advanced cancers. Assay: immunoSEQ multiplex PCR; the TCRdb copy retains only in-frame clones and omits some. The repertoire holds around 20,000 clones, with 75% to 90% as singletons. Here the sequenced sample was CD4+ or CD8+ T cells sorted from blood, taken in a trial of the OX40 agonist ivuxolimab. The source is an adult with an advanced solid tumor such as melanoma, head and neck, liver or kidney cancer.

The chain is built from TRBV27 and TRBJ2-1; TRBD1 matches 7 bases. Germline trimming cut 4 bases from V and 8 bases from J; bases unmatched to any gene: 20. Germline V gives CDR1 MNHEY, CDR2 SMNVEV (reference sequence). CDR3 size: 18 residues. In DNA, the CDR3 is TGTGCCAGCAGTTCTTTGACCGGGACAGTAATCGGGATAGATGAGCAGTTCTTC. Protein: CASSSLTGTVIGIDEQFF.

The V gene is TRBV4-1, the J gene TRBJ2-7; D remains unclear. Germline CDR1 and CDR2: MGHRA and YSYEKL. The CDR3 consists of 13 residues. Trimming took off 3 bases at V and 3 bases at J, with 9 bases between the two ends. CDR3 DNA: TGCGCCAGCAGCCATGCACCCGGCTACGAGCAGTACTTC. Protein sequence: CASSHAPGYEQYF.

The V call is TRBV6-1, the J call TRBJ2-7, with D possibly TRBD2 on 6 matching bases. V dropped 7 bases and J dropped 7 bases, with 20 bases sitting between them. This CDR3 is built from 14 residues. The V gene's germline CDR1 is MNHNS and CDR2 SASEGT. The CDR3: CASTRGEISGEQYF. DNA of the CDR3: TGTGCCAGCACCCGAGGCGAAATAAGCGGGGAGCAGTACTTC.

The V gene is TRBV10-2, the J gene TRBJ2-1; TRBD2 aligns across 7 bases. The CDR3 totals 15 residues. Trimming at V came to 4 bases and at J to 1 base, leaving 4 bases not matched to a gene. Germline V gives CDR1 WSHSY, CDR2 SAAADI. DNA of the CDR3: TGCGCCAGCAGTGGAGCGGGGAGGTCCTACAATGAGCAGTTCTTC. Its protein product is CASSGAGRSYNEQFF.

This clone was detected only once. This chain uses TRBV5-8 with TRBJ2-1; 9 nucleotides agree with TRBD2. Germline V gene lookup returns CDR1 SGHTS and CDR2 YDEGEE. V trimming: 4 bases; J trimming: 4 bases; junction bases outside the gene matches: 9. The CDR3 runs 16 residues. The CDR3 is CASSHQTSGFYNEQFF. The CDR3 DNA reads TGTGCCAGCAGCCATCAGACTAGCGGATTTTACAATGAGCAGTTCTTC.

J is TRBJ1-1 and V is TRBV4-2; D is undetermined. Per the germline V gene, CDR1 is LGHNA and CDR2 is YNFKEQ. The V and J ends lost 4 bases and 5 bases respectively, with 17 bases between them. There are 15 residues in the CDR3. The CDR3 protein is CASSPYFPGSTEAFF. CDR3 bases: TGTGCCAGCAGCCCATATTTCCCCGGTAGTACTGAAGCTTTCTTT.

The V and J genes are TRBV5-4 and TRBJ2-7; maybe TRBD2 (6 bases). Germline V gene lookup returns CDR1 SGHNT and CDR2 YYREEE (reference sequence). The CDR3 is 14 amino acids. The germline V and J ends were trimmed by 1 base and 5 bases, with 13 bases remaining between them. The CDR3 sequence is CASSLMAGLHEQYF. DNA of the CDR3: TGTGCCAGCAGCTTGATGGCGGGACTCCACGAGCAGTACTTC.

This clone has more than one count but fewer than ten. J is TRBJ1-5 and V is TRBV2; D not certain. The V gene's germline CDR1 is SNHLY and CDR2 FYNNEI. The CDR3 is made up of 13 amino acids. Trimming took 6 bases from V and 0 from J, leaving 6 bases between them. The CDR3 is CASSPYSNQPQHF. The DNA of the CDR3 is TGTGCCAGCAGCCCTTATAGCAATCAGCCCCAGCATTTT.

V gene TRBV7-9 combines with J gene TRBJ2-1, with TRBD2 matching over 11 bases. Germline V gene data show CDR1 as SEHNR and CDR2 as FQNEAQ (reference sequence). V shed 5 bases, J shed 8 bases, and the junction held 8 bases outside the gene matches. This CDR3 is built from 15 residues. The CDR3 DNA sequence: TGTGCCAGCAGCCCCATAGCGGGAGGGCCCGATGAGCAGTTCTTC. It specifies CASSPIAGGPDEQFF. The whole variable domain, remainder taken from reference TRBV7-9 and TRBJ2-1, is DTGVSQNPRHKITKRGQNVTFRCDPISEHNRLYWYRQTLGQGPEFLTYFQNEAQLEKSRLLSDRFSAERPKGSFSTLEIQRTEQGDSAMYLCASSPIAGGPDEQFFGPGTRLTVL.

V gene TRBV5-1 combines with J gene TRBJ2-7, with TRBD1 as a possible D gene (6 bases). CDR3 size: 16 residues. The V end was cut by 0 bases, the J end by 0 bases, with 13 bases between. Germline V gives CDR1 SGHRS, CDR2 YFSETQ. CDR3 bases: TGCGCCAGCAGCTTGGAAGGACAGATTTCCTCCTACGAGCAGTACTTC. As protein: CASSLEGQISSYEQYF.

The genes are TRBV28 and TRBJ1-2; D unclear. The CDR3 has 14 amino acids. Deletions cut 7 bases from V and 1 base from J, with 13 bases between. Looked up from germline, CDR1 is MDHEN and CDR2 is SYDVKM. The CDR3 reads CASKSRIFNYGYTF. The CDR3 nucleotides read TGTGCCAGCAAGAGCCGAATCTTTAACTATGGCTACACCTTC.

The CDR3 sequence: CASSHGAKRFDEQFF. Here the CDR3 DNA reads TGCGCCAGCAGCCACGGGGCCAAAAGGTTTGATGAGCAGTTCTTC. The gene calls are TRBV4-3 and TRBJ2-1; D is tentatively TRBD1 or TRBD2 (5 bases each). The length of the CDR3 is 15 residues. Per the germline V gene, CDR1 is LGHNA and CDR2 is YSLEER. The ends were cut back, 3 bases at V and 8 bases at J, with 17 bases in the middle.

The J gene is TRBJ2-1, the V gene TRBV27, with 7 bases lining up with TRBD1. The CDR3 extends over 15 amino acids. Germline V gives CDR1 MNHEY, CDR2 SMNVEV (reference sequence). The junction had 6 bases not matched to a gene; V was cut back by 5 bases and J by 2 bases. CDR3 sequence (DNA): TGTGCCAGCAGTACCCGACAGGGTACCTACAATGAGCAGTTCTTC. Its translation: CASSTRQGTYNEQFF.

This sequence joins TRBV5-1 and TRBJ1-4, with TRBD1 matching 8 bases. V gave up 4 bases and J gave up 5 bases; unmatched junction bases: 10. CDR1 is SGHRS, CDR2 YFSETQ, per germline. The CDR3 totals 16 residues. DNA of the CDR3: TGCGCCAGCAGCGACGGACAGGGTGGACAAAATGAAAAACTGTTTTTT. Translated, it gives CASSDGQGGQNEKLFF.

This chain uses TRBV27 with TRBJ2-7, with TRBD2 matching over 8 bases. The CDR3 loop spans 16 amino acids. Germline values: CDR1 MNHEY, CDR2 SMNVEV (reference sequence). The junction had 13 bases not matched to a gene; V was cut back by 4 bases and J by 5 bases. The CDR3 DNA is TGTGCCAGCAGTTATCTCGCGGGGACTAGTCCCAACGAGCAGTACTTC. This encodes CASSYLAGTSPNEQYF.

A single count supports this clone. The V call is TRBV4-1, the J call TRBJ2-3; 10 nucleotides match TRBD2. The CDR3 runs to 16 residues. The V gene's germline CDR1 is MGHRA and CDR2 YSYEKL. The V and J ends lost 0 bases and 4 bases, in that order; junction bases with no gene match: 4. The CDR3 loop is CASSQELAGWSDTQYF. The CDR3 nucleotides are TGCGCCAGCAGCCAAGAACTAGCGGGGTGGTCAGATACGCAGTATTTT.

This sequence joins TRBV27 and TRBJ2-1; D unclear. The CDR3 sequence is 11 residues long. V lost 1 base and J 5 bases, leaving 0 bases between the germline ends. Germline V gives CDR1 MNHEY, CDR2 SMNVEV (reference sequence). The CDR3: CASSLYNEQFF. The CDR3 coding sequence is TGTGCCAGCAGTTTATACAATGAGCAGTTCTTC.

This chain uses TRBV9 with TRBJ2-7, with 8 nucleotides matching TRBD1. This CDR3 is built from 14 residues. In germline, CDR1 is SGDLS, CDR2 YYNGEE. The V gene end was trimmed by 3 bases and the J gene end by 2 bases; junction bases not matched to a gene: 4. Here the CDR3 DNA reads TGTGCCAGCAGCGCAGGGGGCAAAACCTACGAGCAGTACTTC. Protein product: CASSAGGKTYEQYF. The full variable domain, with the rest looked up from reference TRBV9 and TRBJ2-7, is DSGVTQTPKHLITATGQRVTLRCSPRSGDLSVYWYQQSLDQGLQFLIQYYNGEERAKGNILERFSAQQFPDLHSELNLSSLELGDSALYFCASSAGGKTYEQYFGPGTRLTVT.

The V and J genes are TRBV4-3 and TRBJ2-2; D gene uncertain. Deletions cut 1 base from V and 5 bases from J, with 8 bases between. The CDR3 runs 14 residues. Looked up from germline, CDR1 is LGHNA and CDR2 is YSLEER. The CDR3 here is CASSQGSLTGELFF. The CDR3 DNA sequence: TGCGCCAGCAGCCAAGGTTCCCTTACCGGGGAGCTGTTTTTT.

The chain is built from TRBV7-9 and TRBJ2-3, with 8 positions matching TRBD2. This CDR3 region has 17 residues. After removal of 1 base from V and 0 bases from J, the junction contained 6 bases not matched to a gene. Germline assignment: CDR1 SEHNR and CDR2 FQNEAQ (reference sequence). CDR3 residues: CASSLVRLAGSTDTQYF. CDR3 DNA: TGTGCCAGCAGCTTAGTAAGGCTAGCGGGCAGCACAGATACGCAGTATTTT.